What follows is one T cell receptor beta chain and its context. What it binds is not known. The CDR3 length is 14 residues. Per the germline V gene, CDR1 is KGHSH and CDR2 is LQKENI. Researchers built TCR beta cDNA using 5'RACE template switching with UMIs. From its re-call of the 5' RACE reads, TCRdb lists each CDR3 protein once, without DNA. The record lists hundreds of thousands of distinct CDR3 sequences, of which the ten most abundant hold more than 3.5%. This sample was taken from a study of T cells expressing NK-cell markers. Study context: Investigators obtained TCR beta repertoires from sorted CD3+CD56+NKG2C+, CD3+CD56+NKG2C- and CD3+CD56-NKG2C+ T cells. Whole-study results and caveats: There were several donors in whom these clonotypes also led the CD3+CD56-NKG2C+ fraction. A handful of donors carried dominant NKG2C+ clonotypes that made up roughly 1.0-8% of their CD8+ T cells.

The chain recombines TRBV18 with TRBJ2-5. Input material: blood T cells: a sorted CD56 or NKG2C T cell subset, CD4+ or CD8+ T cells, or bulk PBMC T cells (not recorded which). This receptor was obtained from a woman between 18 and 70 years old in good health. This chain's CDR3 is CASSSGRPQETQYF.